This T cell receptor beta chain was identified during a study of T cell responses to AZD1222 COVID-19 vaccine. CDR3 length equals 10 residues. Germline CDR1 and CDR2: MDHEN and SYDVKM. The V end lost 8 bases, the J end lost 8 bases, and 9 bases lay between the germline ends. To note about this clone: Its antigen is as yet unknown.

General study points: Nearly half of unique spike-specific TCRs reportedly avoided B.1.351 and B.1.1.7 mutated regions.

Sequencing was performed with immunoSEQ multiplex PCR; in TCRdb, only in-frame clones are kept and a portion is missing. The table records roughly 260,000 clones, approximately 95% of them present only once. The sample was peripheral blood, taken on day 0 of AZD1222 vaccination. This clonotype was obtained from an adult in good health. The chain joins TRBV28 to TRBJ1-2; a weak D match, TRBD1 (6 bases). The CDR3 DNA follows: TGTGCCAGCCAGGGGCACGGCTACACCTTC. Protein sequence: CASQGHGYTF.